This is a list of T cell receptor beta chains from one sample in a study of T-cell reconstitution after alpha-beta-depleted transplantation in children. TCRdb used MiXCR to reprocess the PCR reads, holding one entry per CDR3 protein. The sample has about 610,000 distinct CDR3 sequences, more than 9% seen once. The specimen was PBMCs from the stem cell graft donor, collected from the stem cell graft. These receptors all stem from a human donor who donated a stem cell graft to a child with acute myeloid leukemia. The CDR3 runs from the conserved cysteine through the conserved F or W. D genes are given only for firm matches. Only some rows state a clone size, as once, few, many or a class for expanded clones.

d_call,j_call,v_call,clone_size,cdr3_nt,cdr3_aa
.,TRBJ2-5,TRBV28,many,TGTGCCAGCAGTTTGCCAGGAGGGGTTGGAGGGACCCAGTACTTC,CASSLPGGVGGTQYF
TRBD2,TRBJ2-3,TRBV20-1,.,TGCAGTGCTAGAGATCCCCGGGCTAGCGGAAACACAGATACGCAGTATTTT,CSARDPRASGNTDTQYF
.,TRBJ2-2,TRBV3-1,many,TGTGCCAGCAGCCAGGGGCATACCGGGGAGCTGTTTTTT,CASSQGHTGELFF
.,TRBJ1-5,TRBV9,.,TGTGCCAGCAGCTCGACCTGGGACCCCGGGCGGCCCCAGCATTTT,CASSSTWDPGRPQHF
TRBD2,TRBJ2-3,TRBV20-1,many,TGCAGTGCTACCAGCGGGACCCCTGGTACGCAGTATTTT,CSATSGTPGTQYF
.,TRBJ2-6,TRBV28,many,TGTGCCAGCAGTGAACACCTCGGGGCCAACGTCCTGACTTTC,CASSEHLGANVLTF
.,TRBJ2-7,TRBV23-1,.,TGCGCCAGCAGCCAATCGTCCAATTCCCTCTACGAGCAGTACTTC,CASSQSSNSLYEQYF
.,TRBJ2-1,TRBV14,.,TGTGCCAGCAGCCATAAAAGTGATTGGAGCTCCTACAATGAGCAGTTCTTC,CASSHKSDWSSYNEQFF
TRBD2,TRBJ2-3,TRBV10-3,.,TGTGCCATCAGCACTAGCGGGACCACAGATACGCAGTATTTT,CAISTSGTTDTQYF
.,TRBJ2-5,TRBV7-8,.,TGTGCCAGCAGCTCCGATTGGGGGGCCCAAGAGACCCAGTACTTC,CASSSDWGAQETQYF
TRBD1,TRBJ2-1,TRBV5-1,.,TGCGCCAGCAGCGATCGACAGGGGAATGAGCAGTTCTTC,CASSDRQGNEQFF
TRBD1,TRBJ1-2,TRBV10-3,few,TGTGCCATCAGTGGTGCAGGGGGCGGCTACACCTTC,CAISGAGGGYTF
.,TRBJ1-2,TRBV12-3/TRBV12-4,many,TGTGCCACCATGGAAGGGGCAGGCTATGGCTACACCTTC,CATMEGAGYGYTF
.,TRBJ2-3,TRBV6-1,many,TGTGCCAGCAGTGAAAGCACAGATACGCAGTATTTT,CASSESTDTQYF
TRBD2,TRBJ2-2,TRBV12-3/TRBV12-4,.,TGTGCCAGCAGTTCCCTAGCGGGATACAACACCGGGGAGCTGTTTTTT,CASSSLAGYNTGELFF
.,TRBJ2-7,TRBV7-3,many,TGTGCCAGCAGCTTGGGGGAGGCGTTCCCGCAGTACTTC,CASSLGEAFPQYF
.,TRBJ1-4,TRBV7-2,few,TGTGCCAGCAGCTTAGGGGGGGCAGGTTCGGAAAAACTGTTTTTT,CASSLGGAGSEKLFF
.,TRBJ2-1,TRBV3-1,few,TGTGCCAGCAGCCGACCTGGGCTCGGGGCCGGGAATAATGAGCAGTTCTTC,CASSRPGLGAGNNEQFF
.,TRBJ2-1,TRBV6-1,many,TGTGCCAGCAGCGAAGAGGGACGGGCCCACAATGAGCAGTTCTTC,CASSEEGRAHNEQFF
.,TRBJ2-1,TRBV5-1,few,TGCGCCAGCAGCTTGGTAGGGGAATCATCGGTAGGGCAGTTCTTC,CASSLVGESSVGQFF
.,TRBJ2-7,TRBV24-1,.,TGTGCCACCAGTGATTTGTTCGAGCAGTACTTC,CATSDLFEQYF
TRBD2,TRBJ2-7,TRBV9,.,TGTGCCAGCAGCGCGGGACTAGCGGGAGTATACGAGCAGTACTTC,CASSAGLAGVYEQYF
.,TRBJ2-1,TRBV30,.,TGTGCCTGGAGCCCGGGGTCCTACAATGAGCAGTTCTTC,CAWSPGSYNEQFF
.,TRBJ2-7,TRBV5-8,.,TGTGCCAGCAGCCGACTAGATAAAGGCTACGAGCAGTACTTC,CASSRLDKGYEQYF
.,TRBJ2-7,TRBV28,.,TGTGCCAGCAGTTCCCCCCCTGGAGCCTACGGGGCCTACGAGCAGTACTTC,CASSSPPGAYGAYEQYF
.,TRBJ1-5,TRBV20-1,few,TGCAGTGCTAGAGGTCTCAGCCATCAGCCCCAGCATTTT,CSARGLSHQPQHF
.,TRBJ1-5,TRBV4-1,few,TGCGCCAGCAGCCCAACGGACTCGAATCAGCCCCAGCATTTT,CASSPTDSNQPQHF
TRBD1,TRBJ2-7,TRBV6-5,few,TGTGCCAGCAGTTACGGGACAGAAGACTACGAGCAGTACTTC,CASSYGTEDYEQYF
TRBD2,TRBJ2-7,TRBV28,few,TGTGCCAGCAGTTCACCAGGGGCGGGAGGGACCTACGAGCAGTACTTC,CASSSPGAGGTYEQYF
.,TRBJ2-6,TRBV7-3,.,TGTGCCAGCAGCTCAGTAGCTGGGGCCAACGTCCTGACTTTC,CASSSVAGANVLTF
.,TRBJ2-3,TRBV9,few,TGTGCCAGCAGCGTATTCGGGGAGAGCACAGATACGCAGTATTTT,CASSVFGESTDTQYF
TRBD2,TRBJ2-1,TRBV28,many,TGTGCCAGCAGTTCTCTAGGCGGGAGGGCCTACAATGAGCAGTTCTTC,CASSSLGGRAYNEQFF
TRBD2,TRBJ2-7,TRBV29-1,.,TGCAGCGTTGACGGGGGGGCTGGTTCCTACGAGCAGTACTTC,CSVDGGAGSYEQYF
TRBD2,TRBJ2-1,TRBV29-1,many,TGCAGCGTTTCCGGACTAGCGGGGAGGACAATGGAGCAGTTCTTC,CSVSGLAGRTMEQFF
.,TRBJ1-1,TRBV5-5,.,TGTGCCAGCAGCATTGTTAGGCACACTGAAGCTTTCTTT,CASSIVRHTEAFF
TRBD2,TRBJ2-7,TRBV7-2,few,TGTGCCAGCAGCTCCCTGGGGGAGGGCCGCTCCTACGAGCAGTACTTC,CASSSLGEGRSYEQYF
.,TRBJ1-5,TRBV12-3/TRBV12-4,.,TGTGCCAGCAGCACAGCTTATAATCAGCCCCAGCATTTT,CASSTAYNQPQHF